Below are 19 T cell receptor beta chains sequenced from a single sample in a study of spatial heterogeneity in lung cancer (dated by TCRdb to between 2017 and 2020). Library preparation used 5' RACE. Data came from a NextSeq 500. TCRdb handled the public reads itself, with Q25 trimming in fastp and clone calling in MiXCR, and kept productive beta chains. Rows merge per CDR3 protein into single entries with the most common DNA and genes. For this sample the table gives tens of thousands of distinct CDR3 sequences, of which 13% were detected only once. The ten largest account for 6.5% to 7.5% of the sample. The intended sense of this specimen's time point label: sample taken at primary tumor resection. Without any cell sorting, TCR sequencing was performed on whole RNA extracted either from tumor and nontumor lung tissue or from cryopreserved PBMC samples. This specimen was PBMCs, taken at surgery. The source is a male donor with early-stage non-small cell lung cancer.

This chain links TRBV12-3 or TRBV12-4 with TRBJ2-1; TRBD2 matches 7 bases. Trimming at V came to 6 bases and at J to 1 base, leaving 9 bases not matched to a gene. The CDR3 has 16 amino acids. Here the CDR3 DNA reads TGTGCCAGCAGCCCTCGACTAGCCGGATCCTACAATGAGCAGTTCTTC. Translating gives CASSPRLAGSYNEQFF.

The chain combines TRBV5-1 with TRBJ1-1; TRBD1 matches at 7 bases. CDR3 length: 15 residues. Germline V lookup: CDR1 SGHRS, CDR2 YFSETQ. The V segment lost 4 bases and the J segment 2 bases; nucleotides outside the gene matches: 8. Written as DNA, the CDR3 is TGCGCCAGCAGCAACGAGGGGACAGAAAACACTGAAGCTTTCTTT. Amino acid sequence: CASSNEGTENTEAFF.

The chain combines TRBV6-2 or TRBV6-3 with TRBJ2-1; either TRBD1 or TRBD2 may supply D (6 bases each). The V end lost 5 bases, the J end lost 9 bases, and 17 bases lay between the germline ends. From germline, CDR1 is MNHEY and CDR2 SVGEGT. The CDR3 covers 14 residues. This CDR3 is CASSRLGVGGEQFF. The CDR3 DNA sequence: TGTGCCAGCAGTCGACTAGGCGTAGGGGGTGAGCAGTTCTTC.

This clonotype was seen just once. A much larger clone sits a single nucleotide away, making a read error possible. The J gene is TRBJ2-3, the V gene TRBV5-1; D not certain. The CDR3 consists of 14 residues. Germline V gene sequence: CDR1 SGHRS, CDR2 YFSETQ. In nucleotides, the CDR3 is TGCGCCAGCAGGTCAGACCCACACACAGTTACGCAGTATTTT. It translates to CASRSDPHTVTQYF.

This clonotype turned up a few times. The genes are TRBV7-3 and TRBJ2-6; no clear D. CDR3 size: 15 residues. From germline, CDR1 is SGHTA and CDR2 FQGTGA. With 1 base removed from V and 0 bases from J, the gap between germline ends came to 4 bases. CDR3 bases: TGTGCCAGCAGCTTAAAGGGCTCTGGGGCCAACGTCCTGACTTTC. It yields the protein CASSLKGSGANVLTF.

This clonotype was detected once. The genes are TRBV6-5 and TRBJ1-2; 10 nucleotides line up with TRBD1. The V gene's germline CDR1 is MNHEY and CDR2 SVGAGI. Trimming took 6 bases from V and 3 from J; bases not matched to a gene: 7. There are 15 residues in the CDR3. CDR3 protein: CASSPGTGVYYGYTF. The CDR3 nucleotides are TGTGCCAGCAGCCCCGGGACAGGGGTTTACTATGGCTACACCTTC.

The V gene is TRBV5-1, the J gene TRBJ2-7; D may be TRBD2 (6 bases). V lost 0 bases and J lost 4, with 14 bases in between. CDR1 is SGHRS, CDR2 YFSETQ, per germline. The CDR3 is made up of 15 amino acids. CDR3 amino acids: CASSLVSEGSYEQYF. As DNA, the CDR3 is TGCGCCAGCAGCTTGGTGTCGGAGGGGAGTTACGAGCAGTACTTC.

This clonotype was observed a few times. DNA of the CDR3: TGCGCCAGCAGCGGACAGGGGGGAGACACTGAAGCTTTCTTT. Translated: CASSGQGGDTEAFF. The chain combines TRBV5-1 with TRBJ1-1; 10 positions match TRBD1. Germline loops: CDR1 SGHRS, CDR2 YFSETQ. V dropped 4 bases and J dropped 3; count of bases not matched to a gene: 3. This CDR3 spans 14 amino acids.

This clonotype was counted at least ten times. V gene TRBV30 combines with J gene TRBJ2-3; tentative D call: TRBD2 (6 bases). The germline V gene has CDR1 GTSNPN and CDR2 SVGIG (reference sequence). The CDR3 runs 16 residues. V lost 0 bases and J 2 bases, leaving 15 bases between the germline ends. The chain's CDR3 is CAWSVFGGMNTDTQYF. CDR3 DNA sequence: TGTGCCTGGAGTGTTTTCGGCGGGATGAACACAGATACGCAGTATTTT.

This clonotype was seen more than once but under ten times. CDR3 nucleotide sequence: TGTGCCAGCAGTGAAGCGCTTCTGGCTAGCGGGTACAATGAGCAGTTCTTC. It yields the protein CASSEALLASGYNEQFF. The chain joins TRBV2 to TRBJ2-1; 8 bases agree with TRBD2. The junction had 8 bases not matched to a gene; V was cut back by 0 bases and J by 4 bases. This CDR3 is built from 17 residues. Per germline, CDR1 SNHLY and CDR2 FYNNEI.

This clonotype was detected ten times or more. V and J are TRBV10-3 and TRBJ1-2, with 9 bases identical to TRBD1. The V and J ends lost 6 bases and 5 bases, in that order; junction bases with no gene match: 7. CDR1 is ENHRY and CDR2 is SYGVKD in the germline V gene. The CDR3 has 14 residues. The CDR3 loop is CAIRPTGGQYGYTF. In DNA, the CDR3 is TGTGCCATCAGACCTACAGGGGGCCAATATGGCTACACCTTC.

V and J are TRBV27 and TRBJ2-1, with 7 bases lining up with TRBD2. The V gene's germline CDR1 is MNHEY and CDR2 SMNVEV (reference sequence). The ends lost 8 bases at V and 3 bases at J; junction bases unmatched: 7. CDR3 size: 14 residues. CDR3 loop: CASGRGDLYNEQFF. The CDR3 nucleotides read TGTGCCAGCGGCCGGGGGGACCTCTACAATGAGCAGTTCTTC.

The chain employs TRBV6-2 or TRBV6-3 and TRBJ1-1; 7 positions match TRBD1. Losses at the gene ends were 2 bases for V and 7 bases for J; bases not matched to a gene: 7. CDR3 size: 14 residues. The V gene's germline CDR1 is MNHEY and CDR2 SVGEGT. This CDR3 is CASSYPRTGVEAFF. CDR3 coding DNA: TGTGCCAGCAGTTACCCGAGGACAGGCGTTGAAGCTTTCTTT.

This sequence joins TRBV7-9 and TRBJ2-2; possibly TRBD2 for D (5 bases). This CDR3 region has 15 residues. Trimming removed 4 bases from V and 6 bases from J, with 15 bases in between. CDR1 and CDR2 (germline): SEHNR, FQNEAQ (reference sequence). The DNA for the CDR3 is TGTGCCAGCAGCTCGTTCATCATCGGGGCCGGGGAGCTGTTTTTT. Protein product: CASSSFIIGAGELFF.

This chain uses TRBV7-9 with TRBJ1-1; TRBD1 matches at 8 bases. V lost 5 bases to trimming and J lost 6 bases; unmatched junction nucleotides: 5. Germline loops: CDR1 SEHNR, CDR2 FQNEAQ (reference sequence). CDR3 length: 13 residues. Written as DNA, the CDR3 is TGTGCCAGCAGCGTACGGACAGGGTCTGAAGCTTTCTTT. It codes for CASSVRTGSEAFF.

This chain links TRBV7-2 with TRBJ2-1; D gene uncertain. Trimming cost V 1 base and J 1 base, with 8 bases left between them. The CDR3 is 15 residues long. Germline V gene lookup returns CDR1 SGHTA and CDR2 FQGNSA. CDR3 in amino acids: CASSLGRVSYNEQFF. The CDR3 nucleotides read TGTGCCAGCAGCTTAGGACGGGTTTCCTACAATGAGCAGTTCTTC.

The rearrangement uses TRBV30 and TRBJ1-2, with unresolved D. Germline values: CDR1 GTSNPN, CDR2 SVGIG (reference sequence). The CDR3 extends over 13 amino acids. Trimming shortened V by 0 bases and J by 9 bases, and 14 bases separated the two germline ends. In nucleotides, the CDR3 is TGTGCCTGGAGTGTCCAACCCAGCGGGAGCTACACCTTC. The encoded protein is CAWSVQPSGSYTF.

This clonotype occurred a few times. The CDR3 DNA reads TGCAGTGCTAGAGATGTAGCGGTCCAAGAGACCCAGTACTTC. Translating gives CSARDVAVQETQYF. The rearrangement links TRBV20-1 to TRBJ2-5; possibly TRBD2 for D (6 bases). Trimming left V 0 bases short and J 1 base short, with 9 bases between. The CDR3 spans 14 residues. Germline assignment: CDR1 DFQATT and CDR2 SNEGSKA (reference sequence).

The chain is built from TRBV6-1 and TRBJ1-1; unclear D gene. This CDR3 comprises 14 residues. V lost 1 base and J 1 base, leaving 7 bases between the germline ends. The germline V gene encodes CDR1 MNHNS and CDR2 SASEGT. CDR3 residues: CASSEDAQNTEAFF. Written as DNA, the CDR3 is TGTGCCAGCAGTGAAGACGCACAGAACACTGAAGCTTTCTTT.